This TCR beta chain was observed in a study of T-cell reconstitution after alpha-beta-depleted transplantation in children. General study findings and limits: Surviving recipient cells, namely T cells and thymic progenitors, were the source of high day-60 TCRbeta diversity in some patients. Where alpha-beta T cells came from about two months after transplant was reportedly several hundred expanded graft clones. Counts and diversity of T cells one year after transplant came mostly from newly produced T cells.

Preparation of the TCRbeta library was carried out with unique molecular identifiers. TCRdb itself ran the PCR reads through MiXCR, one entry per CDR3 protein. The sample contains about 870,000 distinct CDR3 sequences, less than 20% of which appear only once. The CDR3 covers 15 residues. Per the germline V gene, CDR1 is DFQATT and CDR2 is SNEGSKA (reference sequence). V trimming: 5 bases; J trimming: 4 bases; junction bases outside the gene matches: 7. For this clonotype: Antigen: not known.

The chain is built from TRBV20-1 and TRBJ2-1; the match to TRBD2 covers 11 bases. The starting material was PBMCs, mostly from graft donor cells, obtained 360 days after TCRalphabeta/CD19-depleted stem cell transplant. The TCR originated in a male patient younger than 18 who had a stem cell transplant for acute lymphoblastic leukemia, so the T cells may come from the graft donor. CDR3 in amino acids: CSAGSGTSGYNEQFF. DNA for the CDR3: TGCAGTGCTGGCTCCGGGACTAGCGGTTACAATGAGCAGTTCTTC.